This T cell receptor (beta chain) came from a study of PD-1 blockade in classical Hodgkin lymphoma. Study information: Every 2 weeks, patients had 3 mg/kg nivolumab intravenously.

Study results and limitations: Undefined causes, possibly disease activity or prior therapy, underlie the repertoire differences.

Germline V CDR1 and CDR2: SGHNT, YYREEE (reference sequence). The CDR3 contains 11 residues. Between the trimmed V and J ends, which lost 2 bases and 9 bases, there was a span of 6 bases. The table came from immunoSEQ multiplex PCR; TCRdb's copy has only in-frame clones and leaves some out. Of around 12,000 clones in the sample, roughly 90% are singletons; the top ten hold 0.5% to 0.65%. As to this clone: Its specificity is not known.

Patients all relapsed after autologous stem cell transplantation, and there was variation in brentuximab vedotin exposure. Isolation of CD4+ T cells from thawed PBMCs was performed by magnetic negative selection. The TCR sequence derives from a human donor with classical Hodgkin lymphoma. The material was CD4+ T cells from blood, obtained at baseline. J is TRBJ2-1 and V is TRBV5-4; TRBD1 is a possible D gene (5 bases). The CDR3 coding sequence is TGTGCCAGCAGCTTAGGGGTTGAGCAGTTCTTC. Protein sequence: CASSLGVEQFF. The full variable domain, with the rest looked up from reference TRBV5-4 and TRBJ2-1, is ETGVTQSPTHLIKTRGQQVTLRCSSQSGHNTVSWYQQALGQGPQFIFQYYREEENGRGNFPPRFSGLQFPNYSSELNVNALELDDSALYLCASSLGVEQFFGPGTRLTVL.